This TCR beta chain was observed in a study of blood T cell repertoires in COVID-19. Study overall: From the United States, Italy and Spain came samples of acute and convalescent COVID-19.

Per the original methods: Reference gene primer amplification in the assay estimated nucleated cell counts. Here immunoSEQ multiplex PCR was the method, and the copy in TCRdb shows in-frame clones only, minus some. V and J calls plus clone size are reproduced from that table; the DNA served to infer D and trimming. The sample has roughly 120,000 clones, 75% to 90% seen once. The CDR3 totals 15 residues. The V end was cut by 2 bases, the J end by 6 bases, with 16 bases between. Germline V lookup: CDR1 MNHEY, CDR2 SVGEGT. The chain carries TRBV6-2 or TRBV6-3 and TRBJ1-1; a weak D match, TRBD1 (5 bases). The specimen sequenced was peripheral blood. This clonotype was sampled from a woman aged 40-49 years with acute or convalescent COVID-19. The CDR3 loop is CASSYPSQVVPEAFF. Here the CDR3 DNA reads TGTGCCAGCAGTTACCCATCACAGGTAGTACCTGAAGCTTTCTTT.